This T cell receptor beta chain is drawn from a study of T-cell reconstitution after alpha-beta-depleted transplantation in children. Study-wide results and caveats: The study traced high day-60 TCRbeta diversity in some patients to surviving recipient T cells and thymic progenitors. Several hundred graft clones that had expanded were reportedly the source of alpha-beta T cells about two months after transplant.

As it was prepared, the TCRbeta library received unique molecular identifiers. TCRdb analysed the PCR reads with MiXCR anew, one entry per CDR3 protein. The sample has around 440,000 distinct CDR3 sequences; about 10% are singletons. Comment on this clonotype: No antigen is known for it.

The CDR3 consists of 14 residues. The V gene end was trimmed by 9 bases and the J gene end by 5 bases; junction bases not matched to a gene: 10. Germline CDR1 and CDR2: LNHDA and SQIVND (reference sequence). The specimen comprised PBMCs, sampled before TCRalphabeta/CD19-depleted stem cell transplant. The V gene is TRBV19, the J gene TRBJ2-5; TRBD1 aligns across 9 bases. The clonotype comes from a child under 10 years old with inherited bone marrow failure, due to receive a stem cell transplant. The CDR3 nucleotides are TGTGCCAGCCGCCCACAGGGGGCAGCGGAGACCCAGTACTTC. This gives the protein CASRPQGAAETQYF.